Listed below are T cell receptor beta chains from one sample, sequenced in a study of blood T cell repertoires in COVID-19. The protocol was immunoSEQ multiplex PCR, while the TCRdb copy is restricted to in-frame clones and leaves out a portion. Among around 170,000 clones listed, roughly 88% were seen once. The sample comprised peripheral blood. Every receptor here comes from a woman in her fifties or sixties with acute or convalescent COVID-19. The CDR3 runs from the conserved cysteine through the conserved F or W. Fields, in order: clone size, D gene, V gene, J gene, CDR3 protein, CDR3 DNA. D genes are given only for firm matches. For some rows the clone size is stated as once, few or many, or as a class when expanded; others skip it.

size: .; D: .; V: TRBV7-3; J: TRBJ2-1; CDR3: CASSAQGFGNEQFF; DNA: TGTGCCAGCAGCGCACAGGGTTTCGGCAATGAGCAGTTCTTC
size: .; D: TRBD1; V: TRBV28; J: TRBJ1-5; CDR3: CASSFSGQGTGGFIQPQHF; DNA: TGTGCCAGCAGTTTCTCCGGACAGGGAACCGGAGGCTTTATTCAGCCCCAGCATTTT
size: .; D: .; V: TRBV18; J: TRBJ1-3; CDR3: CASSPSTGAGNTIYF; DNA: TGTGCCAGCTCACCCTCGACAGGTGCGGGAAACACCATATATTTT
size: .; D: .; V: TRBV5-8; J: TRBJ2-7; CDR3: CASSLAPQTPSSYEQYF; DNA: TGTGCCAGCAGCTTGGCCCCTCAGACACCATCATCTTACGAGCAGTACTTC
size: .; D: .; V: TRBV19; J: TRBJ2-7; CDR3: CASSMGRGNYEQYF; DNA: TGTGCCAGTAGTATGGGTAGGGGAAACTACGAGCAGTACTTC
size: .; D: .; V: TRBV7-2; J: TRBJ2-3; CDR3: CASSSRLGPDTQYF; DNA: TGTGCCAGCAGCTCTCGACTAGGCCCAGATACGCAGTATTTT
size: .; D: .; V: TRBV3-1/TRBV3-2; J: TRBJ1-4; CDR3: CASSQVGGSSEKLFF; DNA: TGTGCCAGCAGCCAAGTTGGGGGGAGCTCTGAAAAACTGTTTTTT
size: .; D: TRBD2; V: TRBV5-3; J: TRBJ2-5; CDR3: CARSGDLAGGPVYPSKTQYF; DNA: TGTGCCAGAAGCGGGGACTTAGCGGGGGGCCCCGTTTACCCTAGTAAGACCCAGTACTTC
size: .; D: TRBD1; V: TRBV24-1; J: TRBJ2-5; CDR3: CATSDSGTGEETQYF; DNA: TGTGCCACCAGTGATTCCGGGACAGGGGAAGAGACCCAGTACTTC
size: .; D: .; V: TRBV6-5; J: TRBJ2-1; CDR3: CASTSTGNSYNEQFF; DNA: TGTGCCAGCACCAGTACAGGGAACTCCTACAATGAGCAGTTCTTC
size: .; D: .; V: TRBV5-5; J: TRBJ2-1; CDR3: CASSSLAGGYGEQFF; DNA: TGTGCCAGCAGCTCTCTAGCAGGGGGGTATGGTGAGCAGTTCTTC
size: .; D: TRBD1; V: TRBV7-8; J: TRBJ1-6; CDR3: CASSSSGTGGYNSPLHF; DNA: TGTGCCAGCAGCTCCTCCGGGACAGGGGGTTATAATTCACCCCTCCACTTT
size: .; D: TRBD1; V: TRBV11-3; J: TRBJ1-5; CDR3: CASSLLGDRESGNCQPQHF; DNA: TGTGCCAGCAGCCTCTTGGGGGACAGGGAAAGCGGTAACTGTCAGCCCCAGCATTTT
size: few; D: TRBD2; V: TRBV4-2; J: TRBJ2-1; CDR3: CASSQEAGGKSYNEQFF; DNA: TGTGCCAGCAGCCAAGAAGCGGGGGGGAAATCCTACAATGAGCAGTTCTTC
size: .; D: .; V: TRBV21-1; J: TRBJ2-1; CDR3: CASSKQGGGRRYNEQFF; DNA: TGTGCCAGCAGCAAGCAGGGGGGTGGCCGTCGCTACAATGAGCAGTTCTTC
size: .; D: .; V: TRBV3-1/TRBV3-2; J: TRBJ1-5; CDR3: CASSQGGDQPQHF; DNA: TGTGCCAGCAGCCAAGGCGGAGATCAGCCCCAGCATTTT
size: once; D: .; V: TRBV19; J: TRBJ1-6; CDR3: CASSQGKINSPLHF; DNA: TGTGCCAGTAGCCAGGGGAAAATTAATTCACCCCTCCACTTT
size: .; D: TRBD1; V: TRBV19; J: TRBJ1-2; CDR3: CASRLTGGFYGYTF; DNA: TGTGCCAGTAGACTGACAGGGGGCTTTTATGGCTACACCTTC
size: .; D: TRBD2; V: TRBV4-1; J: TRBJ2-1; CDR3: CASSPQGIPSSAGGRNEQFF; DNA: TGCGCCAGCAGCCCGCAAGGGATCCCTAGTAGTGCGGGGGGGCGGAATGAGCAGTTCTTC
size: .; D: .; V: TRBV21-1; J: TRBJ1-5; CDR3: CASTHPQGKYHQPQHF; DNA: TGTGCCAGCACCCATCCCCAGGGGAAATATCATCAGCCCCAGCATTTT
size: .; D: .; V: TRBV12-3/TRBV12-4; J: TRBJ1-4; CDR3: CASSIPMGTKLFF; DNA: TGTGCCAGCAGTATACCCATGGGGACTAAACTGTTTTTT
size: few; D: .; V: TRBV7-2; J: TRBJ1-6; CDR3: CASSERGQLHSPLHF; DNA: TGTGCCAGCAGCGAAAGAGGACAGTTACATTCACCCCTCCACTTT
size: .; D: TRBD2; V: TRBV3-1/TRBV3-2; J: TRBJ2-3; CDR3: CASSQPTSGGAGTDTQYF; DNA: TGTGCCAGCAGCCAGCCCACTAGCGGGGGGGCGGGCACAGATACGCAGTATTTT
size: .; D: .; V: TRBV5-1; J: TRBJ2-4; CDR3: CASSLGFGYGNIQYF; DNA: TGCGCCAGCAGCTTGGGCTTCGGGTATGGAAACATTCAGTACTTC
size: .; D: .; V: TRBV7-3; J: TRBJ2-1; CDR3: CASSLRLGQGGNEQFF; DNA: TGTGCCAGCAGCTTAAGACTTGGCCAGGGGGGAAATGAGCAGTTCTTC
size: .; D: .; V: TRBV7-9; J: TRBJ2-4; CDR3: CASSLGREDIQYF; DNA: TGTGCCAGCAGCTTAGGCAGGGAGGACATTCAGTACTTC
size: .; D: .; V: TRBV27; J: TRBJ1-2; CDR3: CASSFVNRPNYGYTF; DNA: TGTGCCAGCAGTTTCGTCAACAGGCCTAACTATGGCTACACCTTC
size: .; D: TRBD1; V: TRBV5-1; J: TRBJ2-2; CDR3: CASSAGDRQNTGELFF; DNA: TGCGCCAGCAGCGCCGGGGACAGGCAGAACACCGGGGAGCTGTTTTTT
size: .; D: .; V: TRBV10-3; J: TRBJ1-2; CDR3: CAIKPGGRDGYTF; DNA: TGTGCCATCAAACCGGGGGGACGAGATGGCTACACCTTC
size: .; D: .; V: TRBV27; J: TRBJ2-7; CDR3: CASSSWGEGYEQYF; DNA: TGTGCCAGCAGTTCTTGGGGTGAGGGCTACGAGCAGTACTTC
size: .; D: TRBD1; V: TRBV18; J: TRBJ2-2; CDR3: CASSDRGRNTGELFF; DNA: TGTGCCAGCTCAGACAGGGGGCGCAACACCGGGGAGCTGTTTTTT
size: once; D: TRBD1; V: TRBV4-2; J: TRBJ1-4; CDR3: CASSRGPGQSNEKLFF; DNA: TGTGCCAGCAGCCGCGGTCCGGGACAGAGTAATGAAAAACTGTTTTTT
size: .; D: .; V: TRBV7-2; J: TRBJ2-1; CDR3: CASSLAGGYNEQFF; DNA: TGTGCCAGCAGCTTAGCGGGGGGTTACAATGAGCAGTTCTTC
size: .; D: .; V: TRBV6-2/TRBV6-3; J: TRBJ2-7; CDR3: CASSYSPWRGLSSYEQYF; DNA: TGTGCCAGCAGTTACTCCCCCTGGCGGGGGCTGAGCTCCTACGAGCAGTACTTC
size: .; D: .; V: TRBV12-1; J: TRBJ2-7; CDR3: CASSPAGRPCEQYF; DNA: TGTGCCAGCAGCCCAGCGGGCCGGCCCTGCGAGCAGTACTTC
size: .; D: .; V: TRBV4-1; J: TRBJ1-4; CDR3: CASSQDRVGLEKLFF; DNA: TGCGCCAGCAGCCAAGATCGAGTGGGGCTTGAAAAACTGTTTTTT
size: .; D: TRBD2; V: TRBV7-2; J: TRBJ2-1; CDR3: CASSLYGGANNEQFF; DNA: TGTGCCAGCAGCTTATACGGGGGGGCTAACAATGAGCAGTTCTTC
size: few; D: TRBD1; V: TRBV30; J: TRBJ1-4; CDR3: CAWSVQGAGEKLFF; DNA: TGTGCCTGGAGTGTTCAGGGGGCGGGTGAAAAACTGTTTTTT
size: .; D: TRBD2; V: TRBV3-1/TRBV3-2; J: TRBJ2-5; CDR3: CASSRRGGETQYF; DNA: TGTGCCAGCAGCCGACGGGGAGGGGAGACCCAGTACTTC
size: .; D: .; V: TRBV7-2; J: TRBJ1-4; CDR3: CASSLGRQGGEKLFF; DNA: TGTGCCAGCAGCTTAGGGCGGCAGGGAGGGGAAAAACTGTTTTTT
size: .; D: TRBD1; V: TRBV5-4; J: TRBJ1-6; CDR3: CASSFGDRLNSPLHF; DNA: TGTGCCAGCAGCTTCGGGGACAGGTTAAATTCACCCCTCCACTTT
size: .; D: TRBD1; V: TRBV6-2/TRBV6-3; J: TRBJ1-5; CDR3: CASSHPKGDSLGNQPQHF; DNA: TGTGCCAGCAGTCACCCGAAGGGGGACAGCTTGGGCAATCAGCCCCAGCATTTT
size: .; D: TRBD1; V: TRBV2; J: TRBJ1-4; CDR3: CASRTGAYEKLFF; DNA: TGTGCCAGCCGGACAGGGGCGTACGAAAAACTGTTTTTT
size: .; D: .; V: TRBV6-5; J: TRBJ1-1; CDR3: CASSYPSAPRAFF; DNA: TGTGCCAGCAGTTACCCGTCCGCCCCTCGGGCTTTCTTT
size: few; D: .; V: TRBV9; J: TRBJ2-7; CDR3: CASSVEQGRNEQYF; DNA: TGTGCCAGCAGCGTAGAACAGGGTCGGAACGAGCAGTACTTC
size: .; D: .; V: TRBV5-1; J: TRBJ1-2; CDR3: CASRDTYNYGYTF; DNA: TGCGCCAGCAGGGACACTTATAACTATGGCTACACCTTC
size: .; D: .; V: TRBV7-2; J: TRBJ1-2; CDR3: CASSLVGRSGYTF; DNA: TGTGCCAGCAGCCTGGTAGGGAGGAGTGGCTACACCTTC
size: .; D: TRBD2; V: TRBV9; J: TRBJ2-3; CDR3: CASSPRASGGNTDTQYF; DNA: TGTGCCAGCAGCCCACGGGCTAGCGGGGGGAACACAGATACGCAGTATTTT
size: .; D: .; V: TRBV3-1/TRBV3-2; J: TRBJ1-5; CDR3: CASSQGEQPQHF; DNA: TGTGCCAGCAGCCAAGGGGAGCAGCCCCAGCATTTT
size: .; D: .; V: TRBV28; J: TRBJ2-3; CDR3: CASSLAAGGDTQYF; DNA: TGTGCCAGCAGTTTAGCCGCCGGGGGTGATACGCAGTATTTT
size: .; D: .; V: TRBV5-1; J: TRBJ1-1; CDR3: CASSLAAGNTEAFF; DNA: TGCGCCAGCAGCTTGGCCGCGGGGAACACTGAAGCTTTCTTT
size: .; D: TRBD1; V: TRBV6-5; J: TRBJ2-7; CDR3: CASSYSVGTGAYEQYF; DNA: TGTGCCAGCAGTTACTCTGTCGGGACAGGAGCCTACGAGCAGTACTTC
size: .; D: .; V: TRBV4-1; J: TRBJ2-7; CDR3: CASSTRRTARSSYEQYF; DNA: TGCGCCAGCAGCACCAGGAGGACGGCTCGGAGCTCCTACGAGCAGTACTTC
size: .; D: .; V: TRBV5-1; J: TRBJ1-2; CDR3: CASSLGFQGLSYGYTF; DNA: TGCGCCAGCAGCTTGGGTTTTCAGGGCTTGAGCTATGGCTACACCTTC
size: .; D: TRBD1; V: TRBV2; J: TRBJ1-4; CDR3: CASRPTDRAREKLFF; DNA: TGTGCCAGCAGACCCACCGACAGGGCAAGGGAAAAACTGTTTTTT